Shown below are 16 T cell receptor beta chains from a single sample sequenced in a study of blood T cell repertoires in COVID-19. The repertoire was sequenced with immunoSEQ multiplex PCR; TCRdb's copy has only in-frame clones and lacks some. This sample has 260,000 or so clones, with around 90% found just once. The sample taken for sequencing was peripheral blood. These receptors all stem from a man aged 18 to 29 with active or convalescent COVID-19.

CDR3 sequence: CASSIRGGVRSPLHF. CDR3 DNA: TGTGCCAGTAGTATAAGGGGGGGAGTACGGTCACCCCTCCACTTT. The chain combines TRBV19 with TRBJ1-6; the D gene is possibly TRBD1 (6 bases). In germline, CDR1 is LNHDA, CDR2 SQIVND (reference sequence). The V end lost 2 bases, the J end lost 10 bases, and 15 bases lay between the germline ends. The CDR3 loop spans 15 amino acids.

This chain links TRBV5-5 with TRBJ2-5, with 12 bases aligning to TRBD2. The trim removed 1 base at V and 4 bases at J, leaving 5 bases unmatched. This CDR3 region has 16 residues. Per the germline V gene, CDR1 is SGHKS and CDR2 is YYEKEE (reference sequence). CDR3 residues: CASSLPSGGAGETQYF. In DNA form, the CDR3 reads TGTGCCAGCAGCTTGCCTAGCGGGGGGGCGGGAGAGACCCAGTACTTC.

This clone was recorded once. The CDR3 DNA follows: TGTGCCAGCAGTGTGGGACAGGGGAACACTGAAGCTTTCTTT. Translating it yields CASSVGQGNTEAFF. The chain employs TRBV2 and TRBJ1-1; the match to TRBD1 covers 9 bases. J gave up 1 base and V 4 bases, and 1 base lay outside the gene matches. The CDR3 consists of 14 residues. CDR1 SNHLY and CDR2 FYNNEI come from the germline V gene.

V is TRBV5-1 and J is TRBJ1-1, with 10 bases lining up with TRBD1. The CDR3 consists of 16 residues. CDR1 is SGHRS and CDR2 is YFSETQ in the germline V gene. V lost 4 bases and J lost 0; bases outside the gene matches: 6. The CDR3 is CASSGGQGPLNTEAFF. Written as DNA, the CDR3 is TGCGCCAGCAGCGGGGGACAGGGGCCCTTGAACACTGAAGCTTTCTTT.

The chain is built from TRBV29-1 and TRBJ2-1; 7 bases match TRBD1. Germline CDR1 reads SQVTM; CDR2 reads ANQGSEA. V shed 7 bases, J shed 5 bases, and the junction held 11 bases outside the gene matches. The CDR3 spans 14 residues. CDR3 in amino acids: CSGRQGVGNNEQFF. The CDR3 nucleotides read TGCAGCGGAAGACAGGGAGTGGGCAACAATGAGCAGTTCTTC.

The chain is built from TRBV18 and TRBJ2-1, with D perhaps matching TRBD2 (6 bases). The CDR3 consists of 14 residues. Trimming took 8 bases from V and 0 from J, leaving 11 bases between them. Germline CDR1 is KGHSH and CDR2 is LQKENI. The CDR3 nucleotides are TGTGCCAGCCCTCCGGGGGACTCCTACAATGAGCAGTTCTTC. It yields the protein CASPPGDSYNEQFF.

The chain recombines TRBV25-1 with TRBJ1-3, with TRBD1 as a possible D gene (5 bases). CDR1 and CDR2 (germline): MGHDK, SYGVNS. The CDR3 contains 16 residues. V lost 0 bases and J lost 2, with 11 bases in between. Here the CDR3 DNA reads TGTGCCAGCAGTGAATATACGGGGGAGGCTGGAAACACCATATATTTT. Its protein is CASSEYTGEAGNTIYF.

There are a few counts of this clone. This chain connects TRBV5-5 to TRBJ1-1, with unresolved D. The length of the CDR3 is 12 residues. Germline CDR1 and CDR2: SGHKS and YYEKEE (reference sequence). Trimming shortened V by 2 bases and J by 3 bases, and 5 bases separated the two germline ends. The CDR3 is CASSFQDTEAFF. CDR3 in DNA: TGTGCCAGCAGCTTTCAGGACACTGAAGCTTTCTTT.

V is TRBV3-1 (or the pseudogene TRBV3-2) and J is TRBJ1-5; D unresolved. The CDR3 spans 14 residues. The germline gives CDR1 LGHDT, CDR2 YNNKEL (reference sequence). V lost 0 bases and J 3 bases, leaving 6 bases between the germline ends. CDR3 amino acids: CASSQDRNNQPQHF. The CDR3 DNA reads as TGTGCCAGCAGCCAAGACAGGAACAATCAGCCCCAGCATTTT.

The gene calls are TRBV5-4 and TRBJ1-6; 10 nucleotides agree with TRBD1. This CDR3 is 15 amino acids long. CDR1 and CDR2 (germline): SGHNT, YYREEE (reference sequence). V gave up 2 bases and J gave up 9 bases; unmatched junction bases: 5. The CDR3 DNA reads TGTGCCAGCAGCTTACCGGGACAGGGGTTTTCACCCCTCCACTTT. Translation gives CASSLPGQGFSPLHF.

The chain recombines TRBV27 with TRBJ2-1, with TRBD1 as a possible D gene (5 bases). Per the germline V gene, CDR1 is MNHEY and CDR2 is SMNVEV (reference sequence). With 2 bases removed from V and 9 bases from J, the gap between germline ends came to 11 bases. The CDR3 has 13 residues. In DNA, the CDR3 is TGTGCCAGCAGTTTAGACAGTTCGGTTGAGCAGTTCTTC. Encoded protein: CASSLDSSVEQFF.

The J gene is TRBJ1-2, the V gene TRBV13, with D perhaps matching TRBD1 (6 bases). Germline V gene lookup returns CDR1 PRHDT and CDR2 FYEKMQ (reference sequence). The CDR3 totals 13 residues. V shed 5 bases and J shed 7 bases, with 14 bases lying between them. CDR3 sequence (DNA): TGTGCCAGCAGCCGTGGCAGGGGCCTTGGCTACACCTTC. Translation: CASSRGRGLGYTF.

In DNA form, the CDR3 reads TGCGCCAGCAGCTTGGATGGGGACAAACTTAACTATGGCTACACCTTC. It encodes CASSLDGDKLNYGYTF. V gene TRBV5-1 combines with J gene TRBJ1-2, with D possibly being TRBD1 (6 bases). The V gene's germline CDR1 is SGHRS and CDR2 YFSETQ. This CDR3 comprises 16 residues. Trimming left V 0 bases short and J 1 base short, with 13 bases between.

The chain employs TRBV5-1 and TRBJ2-3; D may be TRBD2 (5 bases). CDR3 length equals 15 residues. In germline, CDR1 is SGHRS, CDR2 YFSETQ. Trimming removed 2 bases at V and 2 bases at J, with 12 bases between. The CDR3 region has the DNA TGCGCCAGCAGCTTCGCCGGGGAAAACACAGATACGCAGTATTTT. Its protein product is CASSFAGENTDTQYF.

The V call is TRBV13, the J call TRBJ1-2; D not certain. The CDR3 totals 14 residues. From germline, CDR1 is PRHDT and CDR2 FYEKMQ (reference sequence). Between the trimmed V and J ends, which lost 0 bases and 6 bases, there was a span of 11 bases. The CDR3 DNA reads TGTGCCAGCAGCTTAGGAGGAGGAGTACATGGCTACACCTTC. Amino acid sequence: CASSLGGGVHGYTF.

The chain links TRBV7-6 to TRBJ2-1, with 7 bases lining up with TRBD2. V shed 4 bases, J shed 7 bases, and the junction held 7 bases outside the gene matches. Germline V gives CDR1 SGHVS, CDR2 FNYEAQ. The CDR3 has 14 amino acids. The CDR3 nucleotides read TGTGCCAGCAGCTACGACGGGGGGAGAAATGAGCAGTTCTTC. Encoded protein: CASSYDGGRNEQFF.